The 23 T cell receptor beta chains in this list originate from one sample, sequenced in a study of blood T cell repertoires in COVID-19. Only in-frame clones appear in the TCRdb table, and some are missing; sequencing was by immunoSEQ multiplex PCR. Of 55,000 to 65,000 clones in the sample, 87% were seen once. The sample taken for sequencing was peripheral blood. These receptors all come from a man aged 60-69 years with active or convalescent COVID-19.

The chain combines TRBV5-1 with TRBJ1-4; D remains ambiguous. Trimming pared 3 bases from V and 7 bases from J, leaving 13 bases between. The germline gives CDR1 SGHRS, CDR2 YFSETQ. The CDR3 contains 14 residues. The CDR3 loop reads CASSYDGFGEKLFF. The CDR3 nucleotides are TGCGCCAGCAGCTACGACGGGTTCGGTGAAAAACTGTTTTTT.

The CDR3 bases are TGCGCCAGCAGCTTGAATCAGGGGGCTGAAGCTTTCTTT. It encodes CASSLNQGAEAFF. The chain recombines TRBV5-1 with TRBJ1-1, with 7 bases lining up with TRBD1. From germline, CDR1 is SGHRS and CDR2 YFSETQ. CDR3 length equals 13 residues. V lost 1 base and J lost 6; bases outside the gene matches: 3.

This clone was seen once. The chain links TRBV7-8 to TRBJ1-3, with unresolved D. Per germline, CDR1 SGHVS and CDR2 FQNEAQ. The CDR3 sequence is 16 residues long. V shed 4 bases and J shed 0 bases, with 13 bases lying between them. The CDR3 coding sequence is TGTGCCAGCAGCTCTTTCCCAGGATTCTCTGGAAACACCATATATTTT. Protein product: CASSSFPGFSGNTIYF. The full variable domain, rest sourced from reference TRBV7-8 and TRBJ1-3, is GAGVSQSPRYKVAKRGQDVALRCDPISGHVSLFWYQQALGQGPEFLTYFQNEAQLDKSGLPSDRFFAERPEGSVSTLKIQRTQQEDSAVYLCASSSFPGFSGNTIYFGEGSWLTVV.

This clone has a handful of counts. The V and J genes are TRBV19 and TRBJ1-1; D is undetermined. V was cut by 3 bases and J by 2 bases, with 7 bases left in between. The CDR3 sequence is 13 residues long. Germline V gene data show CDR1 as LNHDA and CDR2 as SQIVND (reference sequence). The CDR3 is CASSINSNTEAFF. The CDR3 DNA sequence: TGTGCCAGTAGTATCAACTCCAACACTGAAGCTTTCTTT. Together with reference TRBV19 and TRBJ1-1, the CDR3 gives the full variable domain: DGGITQSPKYLFRKEGQNVTLSCEQNLNHDAMYWYRQDPGQGLRLIYYSQIVNDFQKGDIAEGYSVSREKKESFPLTVTSAQKNPTAFYLCASSINSNTEAFFGQGTRLTVV.

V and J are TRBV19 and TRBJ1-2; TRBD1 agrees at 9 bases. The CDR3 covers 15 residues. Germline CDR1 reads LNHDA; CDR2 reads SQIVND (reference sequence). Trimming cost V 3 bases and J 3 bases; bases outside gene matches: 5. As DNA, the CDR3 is TGTGCCAGTAGTATGCCGGACAGGGGATACTATGGCTACACCTTC. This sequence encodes CASSMPDRGYYGYTF.

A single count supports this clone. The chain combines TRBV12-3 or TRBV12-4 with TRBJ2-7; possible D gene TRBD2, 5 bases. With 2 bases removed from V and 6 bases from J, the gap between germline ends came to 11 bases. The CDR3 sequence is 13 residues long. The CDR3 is CASSLTLASEQYF. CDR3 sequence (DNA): TGTGCCAGCAGTTTAACCCTAGCTTCCGAGCAGTACTTC.

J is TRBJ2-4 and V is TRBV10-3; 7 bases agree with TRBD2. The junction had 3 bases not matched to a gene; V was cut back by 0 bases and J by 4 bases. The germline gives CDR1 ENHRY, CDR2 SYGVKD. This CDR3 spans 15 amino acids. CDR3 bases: TGTGCCATCAGTGAGTCGCCGGGGGGTAAAAACATTCAGTACTTC. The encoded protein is CAISESPGGKNIQYF.

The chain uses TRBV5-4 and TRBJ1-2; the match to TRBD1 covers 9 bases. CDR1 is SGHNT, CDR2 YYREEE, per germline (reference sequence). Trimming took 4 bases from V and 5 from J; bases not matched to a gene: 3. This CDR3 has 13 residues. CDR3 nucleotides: TGTGCCAGCAGCGCGGACAGGGGTTATGGCTACACCTTC. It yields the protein CASSADRGYGYTF.

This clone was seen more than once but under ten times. As DNA, the CDR3 is TGCAGCGGGGCCCACAATGAGCAGTTCTTC. Its protein product is CSGAHNEQFF. The chain recombines TRBV29-1 with TRBJ2-1; D call uncertain. The CDR3 is 10 residues long. Germline CDR1 is SQVTM and CDR2 is ANQGSEA. V was trimmed by 7 bases and J by 5 bases, leaving 6 bases between them.

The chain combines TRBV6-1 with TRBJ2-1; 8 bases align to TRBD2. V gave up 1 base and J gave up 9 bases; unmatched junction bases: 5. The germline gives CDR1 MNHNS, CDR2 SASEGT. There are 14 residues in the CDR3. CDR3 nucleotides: TGTGCCAGCAGTGAAGGGACTAGCAGGCGTGAGCAGTTCTTC. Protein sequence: CASSEGTSRREQFF.

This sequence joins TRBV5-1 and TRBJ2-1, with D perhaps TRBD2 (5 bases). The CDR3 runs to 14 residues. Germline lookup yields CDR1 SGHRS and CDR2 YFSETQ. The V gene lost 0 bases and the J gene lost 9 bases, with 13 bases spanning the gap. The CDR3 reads CASSLASQSGEQFF. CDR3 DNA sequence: TGCGCCAGCAGCTTGGCCTCACAAAGCGGTGAGCAGTTCTTC.

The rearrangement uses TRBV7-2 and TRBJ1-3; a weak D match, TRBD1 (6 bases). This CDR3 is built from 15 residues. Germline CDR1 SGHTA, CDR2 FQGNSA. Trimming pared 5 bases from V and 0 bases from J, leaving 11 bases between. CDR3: CASSPGQISGNTIYF. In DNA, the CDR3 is TGTGCCAGCAGCCCCGGACAGATCTCTGGAAACACCATATATTTT.

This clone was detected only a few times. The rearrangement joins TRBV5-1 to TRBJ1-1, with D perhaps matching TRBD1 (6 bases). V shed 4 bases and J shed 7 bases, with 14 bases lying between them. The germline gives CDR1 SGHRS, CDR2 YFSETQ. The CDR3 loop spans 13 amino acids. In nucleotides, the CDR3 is TGCGCCAGCAGCCAATCTTTACAGGGTGAAGCTTTCTTT. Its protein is CASSQSLQGEAFF.

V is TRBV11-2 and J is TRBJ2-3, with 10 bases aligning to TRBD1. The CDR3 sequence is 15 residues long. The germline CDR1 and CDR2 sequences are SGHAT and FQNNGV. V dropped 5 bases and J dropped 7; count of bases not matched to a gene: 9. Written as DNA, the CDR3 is TGTGCCAGCAGCGCCTCGACAGGGGGCTCAAATACGCAGTATTTT. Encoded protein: CASSASTGGSNTQYF.

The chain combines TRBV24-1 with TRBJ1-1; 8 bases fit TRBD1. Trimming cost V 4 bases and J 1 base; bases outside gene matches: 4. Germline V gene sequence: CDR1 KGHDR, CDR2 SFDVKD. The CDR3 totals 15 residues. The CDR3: CATSDSGTGNTEAFF. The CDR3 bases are TGTGCCACCAGTGACTCCGGGACAGGGAACACTGAAGCTTTCTTT.

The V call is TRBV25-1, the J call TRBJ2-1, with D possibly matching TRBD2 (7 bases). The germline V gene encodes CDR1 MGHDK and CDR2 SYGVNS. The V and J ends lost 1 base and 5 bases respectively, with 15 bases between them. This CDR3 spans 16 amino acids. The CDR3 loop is CASSELGGGPNNEQFF. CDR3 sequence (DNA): TGTGCCAGCAGTGAATTAGGGGGAGGGCCCAACAATGAGCAGTTCTTC.

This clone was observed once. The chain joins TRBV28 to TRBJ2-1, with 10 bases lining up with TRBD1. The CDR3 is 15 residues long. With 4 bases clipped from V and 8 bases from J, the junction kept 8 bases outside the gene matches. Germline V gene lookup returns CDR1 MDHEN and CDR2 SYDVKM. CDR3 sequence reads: CASSSLGTGADEQFF. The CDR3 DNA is TGTGCCAGCAGTTCTCTCGGGACAGGGGCGGATGAGCAGTTCTTC.

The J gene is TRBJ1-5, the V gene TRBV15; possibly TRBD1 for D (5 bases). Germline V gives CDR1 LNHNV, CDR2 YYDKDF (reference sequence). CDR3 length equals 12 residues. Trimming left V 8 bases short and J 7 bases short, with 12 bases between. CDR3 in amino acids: CATGGVSQPQHF. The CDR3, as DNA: TGTGCCACCGGAGGGGTCAGCCAGCCCCAGCATTTT.

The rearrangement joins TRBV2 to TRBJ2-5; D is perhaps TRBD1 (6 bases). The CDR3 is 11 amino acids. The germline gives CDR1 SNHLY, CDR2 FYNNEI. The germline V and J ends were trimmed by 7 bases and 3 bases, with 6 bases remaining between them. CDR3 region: CASTGEETQYF. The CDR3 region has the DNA TGTGCCAGCACAGGGGAAGAGACCCAGTACTTC.

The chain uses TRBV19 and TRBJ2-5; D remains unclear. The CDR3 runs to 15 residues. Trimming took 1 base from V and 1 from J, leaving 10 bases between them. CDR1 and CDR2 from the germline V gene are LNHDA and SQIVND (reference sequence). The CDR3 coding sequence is TGTGCCAGTAGTATAGGAGGCTTGTTCCAAGAGACCCAGTACTTC. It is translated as CASSIGGLFQETQYF.

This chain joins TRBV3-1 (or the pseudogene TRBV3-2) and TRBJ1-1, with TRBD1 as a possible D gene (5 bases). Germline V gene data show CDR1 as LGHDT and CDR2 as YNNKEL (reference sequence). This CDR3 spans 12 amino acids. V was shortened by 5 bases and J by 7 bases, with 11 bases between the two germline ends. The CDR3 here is CASSVIDSEAFF. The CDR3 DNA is TGTGCCAGCAGCGTAATCGACAGTGAAGCTTTCTTT.

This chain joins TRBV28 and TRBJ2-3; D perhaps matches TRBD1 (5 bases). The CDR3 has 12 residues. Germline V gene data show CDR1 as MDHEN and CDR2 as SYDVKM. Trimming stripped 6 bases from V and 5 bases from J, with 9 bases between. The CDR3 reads CASRLGRDTQYF. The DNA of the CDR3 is TGTGCCAGCAGACTGGGGCGAGATACGCAGTATTTT.

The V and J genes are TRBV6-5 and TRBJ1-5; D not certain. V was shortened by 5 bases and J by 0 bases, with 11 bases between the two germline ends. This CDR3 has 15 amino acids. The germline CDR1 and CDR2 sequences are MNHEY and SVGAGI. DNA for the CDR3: TGTGCCAGCAGTCCCGGGTTTATTAGCAATCAGCCCCAGCATTTT. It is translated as CASSPGFISNQPQHF.